Presented here are 21 T cell receptor beta chains from one specimen sequenced in a study of control samples from healthy donors and cancer patients. Produced via immunoSEQ multiplex PCR; TCRdb's table is partial and in-frame only. The sample shows 100,000 to 150,000 clones, 80% to 90% of them seen only once. Sequencing was done on a sample of blood. All receptors derive from a man in his fifties or sixties in good health.

The chain links TRBV7-2 to TRBJ2-7, with 9 nucleotides matching TRBD2. This CDR3 is 15 amino acids long. Germline assignment: CDR1 SGHTA and CDR2 FQGNSA. V dropped 2 bases and J dropped 7; count of bases not matched to a gene: 9. The CDR3 DNA follows: TGTGCCAGCAGCTTAAACCCTAGCGGGGTCGGTGAGCAGTACTTC. Translation gives CASSLNPSGVGEQYF.

The chain employs TRBV9 and TRBJ2-3; D is ambiguous. Germline V gene lookup returns CDR1 SGDLS and CDR2 YYNGEE. Trimming took off 0 bases at V and 0 bases at J, with 8 bases between the two ends. The CDR3 length is 15 residues. CDR3 amino acids: CASSVVDWSTDTQYF. The CDR3 region has the DNA TGTGCCAGCAGCGTAGTCGATTGGAGCACAGATACGCAGTATTTT.

The V call is TRBV12-3 or TRBV12-4, the J call TRBJ1-2; D might be TRBD1 (6 bases). The CDR3 sequence is 13 residues long. V was pared by 6 bases and J by 7 bases, with 15 bases between. The CDR3 DNA reads TGTGCCAGCAGCGCCGGGACATTTTTTGGCTACACCTTC. Its translation is CASSAGTFFGYTF.

The CDR3 region is CASSREAGSLAQLDGPYEQYF. The CDR3 DNA reads as TGTGCCAGCAGCCGAGAAGCCGGCAGCTTAGCCCAGCTGGACGGACCCTACGAGCAGTACTTC. This rearrangement joins TRBV7-8 to TRBJ2-7; D is ambiguous. V was pared by 5 bases and J by 2 bases, with 34 bases between. Germline CDR1 reads SGHVS; CDR2 reads FQNEAQ. The CDR3 sequence is 21 residues long. The full variable domain, with the rest looked up from reference TRBV7-8 and TRBJ2-7, is GAGVSQSPRYKVAKRGQDVALRCDPISGHVSLFWYQQALGQGPEFLTYFQNEAQLDKSGLPSDRFFAERPEGSVSTLKIQRTQQEDSAVYLCASSREAGSLAQLDGPYEQYFGPGTRLTVT.

The chain recombines TRBV9 with TRBJ2-2, with D perhaps matching TRBD1 or TRBD2 (5 bases each). Germline-derived CDR1 and CDR2 are SGDLS and YYNGEE. The CDR3 has 16 amino acids. V lost 6 bases to trimming and J lost 7 bases, with 22 bases between them. The CDR3 DNA reads as TGTGCCAGCAACCCAGGGCTAGCCGGCTTCGGCGGGGAGCTGTTTTTT. It specifies CASNPGLAGFGGELFF.

This sequence joins TRBV30 and TRBJ2-1; D may correspond to TRBD1 or TRBD2 (6 bases each). The CDR3 consists of 11 residues. Trimming took off 8 bases at V and 4 bases at J, with 9 bases between the two ends. CDR1 GTSNPN and CDR2 SVGIG come from the germline V gene (reference sequence). The CDR3 DNA reads as TGTGCCCGGGGGCTTTACAATGAGCAGTTCTTC. This codes for CARGLYNEQFF.

In DNA, the CDR3 is TGTGCCAGCAGCCATGTATCCTGGGGGGGGGCGAGCGCTGAAGCTTTCTTT. This encodes CASSHVSWGGASAEAFF. The chain is built from TRBV3-1 (or the pseudogene TRBV3-2) and TRBJ1-1, with D tentatively TRBD1 (6 bases). Germline CDR1 LGHDT, CDR2 YNNKEL (reference sequence). The CDR3 covers 17 residues. The V end lost 3 bases, the J end lost 6 bases, and 23 bases lay between the germline ends.

The sample holds one count of this clone. Within the sample, other DNA sequences also encode this same CDR3. The chain uses TRBV5-1 and TRBJ1-1, with D hard to call. V lost 0 bases and J lost 2, with 2 bases in between. The CDR3 is 12 residues long. The germline CDR1 and CDR2 sequences are SGHRS and YFSETQ. The CDR3 nucleotides read TGCGCCAGCAGCTTGGTTAACACTGAAGCTTTCTTT. The encoded protein is CASSLVNTEAFF.

The V gene is TRBV3-1 (or the pseudogene TRBV3-2), the J gene TRBJ1-5; D not resolved. Germline V lookup: CDR1 LGHDT, CDR2 YNNKEL (reference sequence). This CDR3 comprises 13 residues. V lost 4 bases to trimming and J lost 5 bases, with 9 bases between them. The CDR3 protein is CASSLLNDQPQHF. The DNA for the CDR3 is TGTGCCAGCAGCCTCCTTAACGATCAGCCCCAGCATTTT.

This clone was found a few times. The rearrangement links TRBV6-6 to TRBJ1-5; tentatively, D is TRBD1 (6 bases). There are 14 residues in the CDR3. The V gene lost 0 bases and the J gene lost 4 bases, with 7 bases spanning the gap. The germline V gene has CDR1 MNHNY and CDR2 SVGAGI (reference sequence). The CDR3, as DNA: TGTGCCAGCAGTTACTCTACAGGGAATCAGCCCCAGCATTTT. This sequence encodes CASSYSTGNQPQHF.

The chain is built from TRBV11-2 and TRBJ1-2; 12 bases are shared with TRBD1. This CDR3 has 15 residues. Losses at the gene ends were 6 bases for V and 2 bases for J; bases not matched to a gene: 4. Germline V gives CDR1 SGHAT, CDR2 FQNNGV. CDR3 in DNA: TGTGCCAGCAGGGAAGGGACAGGGGGCAACTATGGCTACACCTTC. As protein: CASREGTGGNYGYTF.

This chain links TRBV5-4 with TRBJ2-3, with TRBD2 identical over 8 bases. V gave up 2 bases and J gave up 2 bases; unmatched junction bases: 1. The germline CDR1 and CDR2 sequences are SGHNT and YYREEE (reference sequence). The CDR3 covers 14 residues. The chain's CDR3 is CASSFSGNTDTQYF. The DNA for the CDR3 is TGTGCCAGCAGCTTTAGCGGGAACACAGATACGCAGTATTTT.

This clone was recorded a few times. This chain uses TRBV6-6 with TRBJ2-3; D gene ambiguous. Trimming shortened V by 4 bases and J by 0 bases, and 2 bases separated the two germline ends. The CDR3 contains 12 residues. Germline-derived CDR1 and CDR2 are MNHNY and SVGAGI (reference sequence). The CDR3 DNA follows: TGTGCCAGCAGTTTTAGCACAGATACGCAGTATTTT. Protein: CASSFSTDTQYF.

This chain links TRBV4-3 with TRBJ1-1, with 7 bases lining up with TRBD1. CDR1 is LGHNA, CDR2 YSLEER, per germline. The CDR3 totals 14 residues. Unmatched junction bases numbered 2, after V lost 4 bases and J lost 0 bases. The CDR3 protein is CASSRGQMNTEAFF. The CDR3 DNA reads TGCGCCAGCAGCCGGGGACAGATGAACACTGAAGCTTTCTTT.

The rearrangement uses TRBV29-1 and TRBJ1-1; 10 nucleotides line up with TRBD1. V shed 3 bases, J shed 6 bases, and the junction held 10 bases outside the gene matches. The germline CDR1 and CDR2 sequences are SQVTM and ANQGSEA. The CDR3 covers 15 residues. CDR3 in DNA: TGCAGCGTTGACGGAGACAGGGGGCCTACGCCTGAAGCTTTCTTT. Translating it yields CSVDGDRGPTPEAFF.

The rearrangement joins TRBV7-2 to TRBJ2-7; 7 bases match TRBD1. This CDR3 has 15 residues. Trimming removed 5 bases from V and 4 bases from J; junction bases left unmatched: 11. Germline lookup yields CDR1 SGHTA and CDR2 FQGNSA. The CDR3 sequence is CASSLMTGLGYEQYF. The DNA for the CDR3 is TGTGCCAGCAGCCTAATGACAGGGTTAGGGTACGAGCAGTACTTC.

J is TRBJ1-2 and V is TRBV5-6, with D unclear. Germline V gives CDR1 SGHDT, CDR2 YYEEEE. The CDR3 spans 15 residues. Trimming removed 4 bases from V and 1 base from J, with 14 bases in between. CDR3 loop: CASSQYSSGNYGYTF. As DNA, the CDR3 is TGTGCCAGCAGCCAGTATAGCAGCGGTAACTATGGCTACACCTTC.

The chain links TRBV6-5 to TRBJ2-7; D is perhaps TRBD1 or TRBD2 (6 bases each). The CDR3 covers 15 residues. V was pared by 6 bases and J by 3 bases, with 18 bases between. CDR1 MNHEY and CDR2 SVGAGI come from the germline V gene. The chain's CDR3 is CASRANPGASYEQYF. In nucleotides, the CDR3 is TGTGCCAGCAGAGCAAATCCGGGGGCAAGCTACGAGCAGTACTTC.

CDR3 residues: CASSMGQGAPNEKLFF. Written as DNA, the CDR3 is TGTGCCAGCAGCATGGGACAGGGGGCCCCCAATGAAAAACTGTTTTTT. This sequence joins TRBV7-9 and TRBJ1-4, with 12 positions matching TRBD1. The junction had 6 bases not matched to a gene; V was cut back by 5 bases and J by 5 bases. Germline values: CDR1 SEHNR, CDR2 FQNEAQ (reference sequence). The CDR3 is made up of 16 amino acids.

V and J are TRBV6-5 and TRBJ2-2; 9 bases fit TRBD2. Trimming took 7 bases from V and 5 from J; bases not matched to a gene: 8. Germline CDR1 and CDR2: MNHEY and SVGAGI. This CDR3 is 15 amino acids long. The CDR3 DNA is TGTGCCAGCACCCTGACTAGCGGCGGGACCGGGGAGCTGTTTTTT. This codes for CASTLTSGGTGELFF.

The chain links TRBV7-9 to TRBJ1-6, with D unclear. The CDR3 covers 12 residues. Trimming removed 6 bases at V and 8 bases at J, with 8 bases between. Germline V gene lookup returns CDR1 SEHNR and CDR2 FQNEAQ (reference sequence). The CDR3 DNA reads TGTGCCAGCAGTTGGTGGGATTCACCCCTCCACTTT. The encoded protein is CASSWWDSPLHF.